The 19 T cell receptor beta chains below come from one sample, sequenced in a study of blood T cell repertoires in COVID-19. Profiling relied on immunoSEQ multiplex PCR, and the TCRdb table lists in-frame clones only, not all of them. The repertoire has some 54,000 clones, about 90% of them found once; the top ten carry over 2%. The sequencing input was peripheral blood. All receptors derive from a man aged 55 to 70 with acute or convalescent COVID-19.

The chain carries TRBV11-3 and TRBJ2-1; 7 bases map to TRBD2. V shed 5 bases and J 8 bases; nucleotides not matched to a gene: 18. Looked up from germline, CDR1 is SGHNT and CDR2 is YENEEA. This CDR3 is 17 amino acids long. The CDR3 protein is CASSDGVAGPEDDEQFF. In nucleotides, the CDR3 is TGTGCCAGCAGCGATGGGGTAGCGGGTCCGGAAGACGATGAGCAGTTCTTC.

The V and J genes are TRBV13 and TRBJ2-1; 8 bases are a match to TRBD1. The germline V gene has CDR1 PRHDT and CDR2 FYEKMQ (reference sequence). V lost 0 bases to trimming and J lost 7 bases; unmatched junction nucleotides: 14. There are 18 residues in the CDR3. This CDR3 is CASSLGFSGLQGENEQFF. CDR3 bases: TGTGCCAGCAGCTTAGGGTTTAGCGGACTACAGGGGGAGAATGAGCAGTTCTTC.

This chain links TRBV4-1 with TRBJ2-3; possible D gene TRBD2, 6 bases. The CDR3 covers 18 residues. The germline V gene has CDR1 MGHRA and CDR2 YSYEKL. The germline V and J ends were trimmed by 4 bases and 4 bases, with 24 bases remaining between them. This chain's CDR3 is CASSPLTGGYGSPDTQYF. The DNA of the CDR3 is TGCGCCAGCAGCCCCCTCACGGGCGGGTACGGGAGCCCAGATACGCAGTATTTT.

The chain couples TRBV19 to TRBJ2-2, with D maybe TRBD1 (5 bases). The CDR3 extends over 17 amino acids. V shed 7 bases and J shed 2 bases, with 20 bases lying between them. Germline values: CDR1 LNHDA, CDR2 SQIVND (reference sequence). The DNA of the CDR3 is TGTGCCAGTAAGACAGAGCAGTTGTCCTCTAACACCGGGGAGCTGTTTTTT. Amino acid sequence: CASKTEQLSSNTGELFF.

This chain joins TRBV7-6 and TRBJ1-1, with 7 bases that match TRBD1. Germline V gives CDR1 SGHVS, CDR2 FNYEAQ. The CDR3 runs to 13 residues. CDR3 residues: CVGRDSPNTEAFF. CDR3 DNA: TGTGTCGGCAGGGACAGTCCAAACACTGAAGCTTTCTTT. Using reference TRBV7-6 and TRBJ1-1 for the parts outside the CDR3, the full variable domain is GAGVSQSPRYKVTKRGQDVALRCDPISGHVSLYWYRQALGQGPEFLTYFNYEAQQDKSGLPNDRFSAERPEGSISTLTIQRTEQRDSAMYRCVGRDSPNTEAFFGQGTRLTVV.

This chain connects TRBV19 to TRBJ1-1; D unclear. The CDR3 sequence is 13 residues long. Germline V gene lookup returns CDR1 LNHDA and CDR2 SQIVND (reference sequence). Deletions cut 6 bases from V and 4 bases from J, with 12 bases between. In DNA, the CDR3 is TGTGCCAGTAGCCCTGACAAGACCACTGAAGCTTTCTTT. Translated, it gives CASSPDKTTEAFF.

The chain carries TRBV3-1 (or the pseudogene TRBV3-2) and TRBJ2-3, with TRBD2 as a possible D gene (6 bases). Trimming took 4 bases from V and 0 from J, leaving 11 bases between them. The CDR3 runs to 15 residues. Per the germline V gene, CDR1 is LGHDT and CDR2 is YNNKEL (reference sequence). The CDR3 region is CASSLSGPSTDTQYF. For the CDR3, the DNA is TGTGCCAGCAGCCTCAGCGGGCCAAGCACAGATACGCAGTATTTT.

This rearrangement joins TRBV24-1 to TRBJ2-2; weak D call: TRBD2 (5 bases). V was clipped by 5 bases and J by 3 bases, with 12 bases between them. The CDR3 contains 15 residues. Germline lookup yields CDR1 KGHDR and CDR2 SFDVKD. The CDR3 DNA reads TGTGCCACCAGTGCAGAGGGAGCGTACACCGGGGAGCTGTTTTTT. Its translation is CATSAEGAYTGELFF.

The genes are TRBV7-8 and TRBJ1-5; D gene unclear. The germline V gene encodes CDR1 SGHVS and CDR2 FQNEAQ. The CDR3 loop spans 16 amino acids. Trimming pared 5 bases from V and 0 bases from J, leaving 14 bases between. CDR3 nucleotides: TGTGCCAGCAGCCCGATGTCGCAGTATAGCAATCAGCCCCAGCATTTT. Encoded protein: CASSPMSQYSNQPQHF.

The V and J genes are TRBV18 and TRBJ1-2; 7 bases map to TRBD1. Germline trimming cut 8 bases from V and 7 bases from J; bases unmatched to any gene: 13. The CDR3 extends over 14 amino acids. Germline V gives CDR1 KGHSH, CDR2 LQKENI. The CDR3 sequence is CASNRGQSEGGYTF. The CDR3 DNA follows: TGTGCCAGCAATAGGGGACAGTCTGAGGGTGGCTACACCTTC.

The chain recombines TRBV11-3 with TRBJ2-1; 11 bases map to TRBD2. Unmatched junction bases numbered 9, after V lost 5 bases and J lost 6 bases. The CDR3 runs to 16 residues. The germline V gene has CDR1 SGHNT and CDR2 YENEEA. The CDR3 is CASSPTSGRSGNEQFF. CDR3 nucleotides: TGTGCCAGCAGCCCCACTAGCGGGAGAAGTGGCAATGAGCAGTTCTTC.

This rearrangement joins TRBV6-6 to TRBJ1-5, with 10 bases lining up with TRBD1. CDR3 size: 16 residues. V lost 6 bases, J lost 6 bases, and 11 bases stayed unmatched. Germline CDR1 MNHNY, CDR2 SVGAGI (reference sequence). The CDR3 bases are TGTGCCAGCAGAAGGACAGGGGGGAAAGAGAGTCAGCCCCAGCATTTT. Translation gives CASRRTGGKESQPQHF.

V usage is TRBV4-1 and J usage is TRBJ1-5; 10 positions match TRBD1. The V gene's germline CDR1 is MGHRA and CDR2 YSYEKL. With 0 bases clipped from V and 1 base from J, the junction kept 3 bases outside the gene matches. The CDR3 sequence is 17 residues long. The CDR3: CASSQDRQGASNQPQHF. CDR3 in DNA: TGCGCCAGCAGCCAAGATCGACAGGGGGCCAGCAATCAGCCCCAGCATTTT.

The V and J genes are TRBV7-2 and TRBJ1-2, with 10 bases aligning to TRBD1. The CDR3 is 16 residues long. The germline gives CDR1 SGHTA, CDR2 FQGNSA. Unmatched junction bases numbered 14, after V lost 5 bases and J lost 8 bases. In DNA, the CDR3 is TGTGCCAGCAGCCTAGGCGGGACAGGGGTTCTCGAAGGCTACACCTTC. It translates to CASSLGGTGVLEGYTF.

The rearrangement links TRBV15 to TRBJ1-1, with a weak D call TRBD1 (6 bases). The CDR3 spans 14 residues. Trimming shortened V by 4 bases and J by 4 bases, and 13 bases separated the two germline ends. Germline V gene data show CDR1 as LNHNV and CDR2 as YYDKDF (reference sequence). The CDR3 bases are TGTGCCACCAGCAATGACAGGTTTGGCACTGAAGCTTTCTTT. Its protein product is CATSNDRFGTEAFF. Combining the CDR3 with reference TRBV15 and TRBJ1-1 gives the whole variable domain DAMVIQNPRYQVTQFGKPVTLSCSQTLNHNVMYWYQQKSSQAPKLLFHYYDKDFNNEADTPDNFQSRRPNTSFCFLDIRSPGLGDTAMYLCATSNDRFGTEAFFGQGTRLTVV.

The genes are TRBV27 and TRBJ1-1, with 7 bases fitting TRBD1. V lost 5 bases and J lost 8; bases outside the gene matches: 5. Germline loops: CDR1 MNHEY, CDR2 SMNVEV (reference sequence). The CDR3 is 12 amino acids. CDR3 sequence (DNA): TGTGCCAGCAGTACAGGGGAAGGAGAAGCTTTCTTT. The encoded protein is CASSTGEGEAFF.

V and J are TRBV5-4 and TRBJ2-1; 10 bases are a match to TRBD2. Trimming took 0 bases from V and 8 from J; bases not matched to a gene: 5. This CDR3 has 15 amino acids. The germline CDR1 and CDR2 sequences are SGHNT and YYREEE (reference sequence). CDR3 nucleotides: TGTGCCAGCAGCTTGGGCGGTCTAGCGGGAGATGAGCAGTTCTTC. Translation gives CASSLGGLAGDEQFF.

This sequence joins TRBV7-2 and TRBJ2-3, with TRBD1 matching 7 bases. There are 15 residues in the CDR3. The ends lost 2 bases at V and 2 bases at J; junction bases unmatched: 4. Per germline, CDR1 SGHTA and CDR2 FQGNSA. In nucleotides, the CDR3 is TGTGCCAGCAGCTTAAGGGGGCCGACCACAGATACGCAGTATTTT. Protein product: CASSLRGPTTDTQYF.

The rearrangement uses TRBV5-4 and TRBJ2-5, with 8 bases lining up with TRBD2. V was clipped by 0 bases and J by 6 bases; unmatched bases: 10. CDR3 length: 16 residues. Looked up from germline, CDR1 is SGHNT and CDR2 is YYREEE (reference sequence). The chain's CDR3 is CASSLETGGLSKTQYF. CDR3 DNA sequence: TGTGCCAGCAGCTTGGAAACGGGAGGGCTGTCGAAGACCCAGTACTTC.